This record looks at one TCR beta chain sequence and its context. Its target is unknown. The sample is drawn from a study of cytomegalovirus exposure and HLA in healthy donors. Notes on the study in general: Reports showed the classifier diagnosing cytomegalovirus status with high specificity and sensitivity. Clusters of TCRs from the first cohort tended to co-occur in the 100 to 150 validation repertoires (as a later analysis found).

Only in-frame clones appear in the TCRdb table, and some are missing; sequencing was by immunoSEQ multiplex PCR. This sample yields approximately 170,000 clones, of which roughly nine tenths are seen a single time; around 2.7% belongs to the top ten. CDR1 is MNHNY, CDR2 SVGAGI, per germline (reference sequence). V was clipped by 7 bases and J by 2 bases; unmatched bases: 2. The CDR3 runs 13 residues. The chain links TRBV6-6 to TRBJ2-1; 7 bases are shared with TRBD1. The receptor's source is a woman younger than 30 in good health and CMV-seropositive. Sequencing used PBMCs. The CDR3 DNA reads as TGTGCCAGCATAAGGGGGCCCTACAATGAGCAGTTCTTC. It is translated as CASIRGPYNEQFF.